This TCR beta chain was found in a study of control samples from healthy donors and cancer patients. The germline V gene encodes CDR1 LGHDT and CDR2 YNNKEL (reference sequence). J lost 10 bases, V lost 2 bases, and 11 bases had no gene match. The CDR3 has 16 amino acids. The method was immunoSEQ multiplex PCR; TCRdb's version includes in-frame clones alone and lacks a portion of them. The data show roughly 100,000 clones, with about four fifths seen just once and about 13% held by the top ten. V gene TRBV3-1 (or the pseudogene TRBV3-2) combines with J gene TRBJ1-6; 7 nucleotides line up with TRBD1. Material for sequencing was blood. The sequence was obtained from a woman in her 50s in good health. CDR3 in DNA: TGTGCCAGCAGCCAATATCGACAGGGTGGTTACTCACCCCTCCACTTT. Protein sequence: CASSQYRQGGYSPLHF.